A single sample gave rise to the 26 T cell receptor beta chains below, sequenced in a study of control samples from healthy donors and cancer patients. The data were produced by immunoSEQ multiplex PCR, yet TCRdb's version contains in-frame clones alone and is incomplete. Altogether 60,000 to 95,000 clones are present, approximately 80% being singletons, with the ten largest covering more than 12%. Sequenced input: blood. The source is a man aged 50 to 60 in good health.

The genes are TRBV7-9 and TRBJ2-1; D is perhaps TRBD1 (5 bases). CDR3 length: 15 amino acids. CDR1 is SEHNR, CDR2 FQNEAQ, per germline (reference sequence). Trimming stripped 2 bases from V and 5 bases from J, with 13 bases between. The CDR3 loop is CASSLIPTDHNEQFF. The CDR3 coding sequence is TGTGCCAGCAGCTTAATCCCGACAGACCACAATGAGCAGTTCTTC.

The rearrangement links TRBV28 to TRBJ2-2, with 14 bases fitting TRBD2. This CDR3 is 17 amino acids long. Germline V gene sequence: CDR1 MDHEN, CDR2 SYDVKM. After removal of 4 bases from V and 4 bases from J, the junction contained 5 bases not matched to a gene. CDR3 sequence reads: CASSSGLAGVGTGELFF. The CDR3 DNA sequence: TGTGCCAGCAGTTCGGGACTAGCGGGAGTGGGCACCGGGGAGCTGTTTTTT.

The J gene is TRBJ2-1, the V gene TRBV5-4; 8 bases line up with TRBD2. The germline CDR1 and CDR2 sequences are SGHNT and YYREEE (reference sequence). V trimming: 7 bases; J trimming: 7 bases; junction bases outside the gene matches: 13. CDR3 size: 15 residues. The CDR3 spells CASRMGAGDKNEQFF. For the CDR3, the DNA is TGTGCCAGCCGAATGGGAGCGGGAGATAAGAATGAGCAGTTCTTC.

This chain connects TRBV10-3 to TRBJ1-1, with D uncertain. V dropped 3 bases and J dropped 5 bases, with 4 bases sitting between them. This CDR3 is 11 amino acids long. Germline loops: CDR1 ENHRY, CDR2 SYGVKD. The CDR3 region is CAISDGTEAFF. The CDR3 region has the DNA TGTGCCATCAGTGATGGTACTGAAGCTTTCTTT.

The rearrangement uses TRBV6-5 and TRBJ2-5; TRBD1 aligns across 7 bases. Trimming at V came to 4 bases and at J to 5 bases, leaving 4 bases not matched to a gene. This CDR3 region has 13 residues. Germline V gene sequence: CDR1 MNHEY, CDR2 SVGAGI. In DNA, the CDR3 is TGTGCCAGCAGTTCCACAGGGGCGGAGACCCAGTACTTC. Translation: CASSSTGAETQYF.

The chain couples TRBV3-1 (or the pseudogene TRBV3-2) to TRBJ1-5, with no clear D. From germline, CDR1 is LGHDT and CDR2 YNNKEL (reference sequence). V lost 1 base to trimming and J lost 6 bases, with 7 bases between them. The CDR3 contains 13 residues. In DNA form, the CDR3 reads TGTGCCAGCAGCCAAGCAGGCGGTCAGCCCCAGCATTTT. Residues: CASSQAGGQPQHF.

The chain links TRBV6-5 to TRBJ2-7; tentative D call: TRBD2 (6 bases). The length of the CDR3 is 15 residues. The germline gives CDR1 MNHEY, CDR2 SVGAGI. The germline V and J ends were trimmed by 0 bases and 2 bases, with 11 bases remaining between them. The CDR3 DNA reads TGTGCCAGCAGTTACTCGGCACTAGCCGCCTACGAGCAGTACTTC. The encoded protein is CASSYSALAAYEQYF.

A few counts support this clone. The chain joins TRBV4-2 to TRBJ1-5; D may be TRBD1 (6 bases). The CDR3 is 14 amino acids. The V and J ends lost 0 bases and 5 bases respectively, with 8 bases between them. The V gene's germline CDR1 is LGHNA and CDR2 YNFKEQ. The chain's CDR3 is CASSQERGDQPQHF. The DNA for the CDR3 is TGTGCCAGCAGCCAAGAAAGGGGGGATCAGCCCCAGCATTTT.

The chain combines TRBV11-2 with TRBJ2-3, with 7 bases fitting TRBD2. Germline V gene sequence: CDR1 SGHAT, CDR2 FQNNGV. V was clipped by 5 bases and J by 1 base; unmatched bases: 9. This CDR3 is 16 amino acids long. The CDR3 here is CASSRPFAGGTDTQYF. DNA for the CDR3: TGTGCCAGCAGCCGTCCCTTCGCGGGAGGCACAGATACGCAGTATTTT. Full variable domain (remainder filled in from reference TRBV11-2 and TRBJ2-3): EAGVAQSPRYKIIEKRQSVAFWCNPISGHATLYWYQQILGQGPKLLIQFQNNGVVDDSQLPKDRFSAERLKGVDSTLKIQPAKLEDSAVYLCASSRPFAGGTDTQYFGPGTRLTVL.

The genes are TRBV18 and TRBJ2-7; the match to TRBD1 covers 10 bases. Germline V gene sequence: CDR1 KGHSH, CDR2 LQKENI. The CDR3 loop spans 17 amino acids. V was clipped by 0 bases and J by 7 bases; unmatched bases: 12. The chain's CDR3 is CASSPPLAGQGTAEQYF. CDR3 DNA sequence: TGTGCCAGCTCACCACCGCTGGCGGGACAGGGGACCGCGGAGCAGTACTTC.

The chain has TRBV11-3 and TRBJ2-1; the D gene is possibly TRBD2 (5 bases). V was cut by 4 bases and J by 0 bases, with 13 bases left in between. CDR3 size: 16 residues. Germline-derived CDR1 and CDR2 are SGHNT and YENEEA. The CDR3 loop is CASSSRTSYSYNEQFF. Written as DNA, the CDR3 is TGTGCCAGCAGCTCCCGGACTTCTTACTCCTACAATGAGCAGTTCTTC.

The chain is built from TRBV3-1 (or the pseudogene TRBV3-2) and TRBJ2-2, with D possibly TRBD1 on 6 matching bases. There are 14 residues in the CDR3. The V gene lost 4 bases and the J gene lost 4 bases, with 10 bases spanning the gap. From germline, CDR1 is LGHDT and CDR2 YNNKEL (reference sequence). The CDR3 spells CASSRGQFTGELFF. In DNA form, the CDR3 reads TGTGCCAGCAGCCGTGGACAGTTCACCGGGGAGCTGTTTTTT.

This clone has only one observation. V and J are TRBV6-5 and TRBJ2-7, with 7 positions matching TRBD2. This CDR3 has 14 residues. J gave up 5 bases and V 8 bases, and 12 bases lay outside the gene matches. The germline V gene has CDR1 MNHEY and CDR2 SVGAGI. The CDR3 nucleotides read TGTGCCAGCCGGGGTTGGGAGGGCCATAACGAGCAGTACTTC. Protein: CASRGWEGHNEQYF.

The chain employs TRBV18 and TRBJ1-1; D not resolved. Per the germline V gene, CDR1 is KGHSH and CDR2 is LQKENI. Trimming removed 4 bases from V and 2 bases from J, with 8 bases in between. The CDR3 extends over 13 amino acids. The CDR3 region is CASSLNRNTEAFF. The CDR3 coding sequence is TGTGCCAGCTCACTAAATCGAAACACTGAAGCTTTCTTT.

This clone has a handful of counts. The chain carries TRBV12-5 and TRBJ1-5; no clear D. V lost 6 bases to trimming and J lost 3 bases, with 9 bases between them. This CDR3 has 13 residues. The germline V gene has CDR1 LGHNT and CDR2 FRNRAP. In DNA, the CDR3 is TGTGCTAGTGGCAGGACGGACAATCAGCCCCAGCATTTT. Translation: CASGRTDNQPQHF.

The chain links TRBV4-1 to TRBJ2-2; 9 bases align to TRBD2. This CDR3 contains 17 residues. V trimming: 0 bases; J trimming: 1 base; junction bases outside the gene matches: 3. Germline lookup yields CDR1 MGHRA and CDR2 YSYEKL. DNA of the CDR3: TGCGCCAGCAGCCAAGAGCCAGCGGGAGGGAACACCGGGGAGCTGTTTTTT. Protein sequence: CASSQEPAGGNTGELFF.

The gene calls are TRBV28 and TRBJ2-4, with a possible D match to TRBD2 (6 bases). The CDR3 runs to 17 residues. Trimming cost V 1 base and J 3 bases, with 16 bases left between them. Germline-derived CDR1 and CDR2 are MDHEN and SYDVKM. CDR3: CASSLSPGVGSKNIQYF. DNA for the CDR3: TGTGCCAGCAGTTTATCCCCGGGGGTAGGGAGCAAAAACATTCAGTACTTC.

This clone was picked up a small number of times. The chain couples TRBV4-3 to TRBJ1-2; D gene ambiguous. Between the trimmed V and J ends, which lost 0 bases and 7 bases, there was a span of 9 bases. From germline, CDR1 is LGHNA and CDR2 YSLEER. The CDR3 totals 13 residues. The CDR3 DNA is TGCGCCAGCAGCCAAGAGCGGCTGAGTGGCTACACCTTC. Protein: CASSQERLSGYTF.

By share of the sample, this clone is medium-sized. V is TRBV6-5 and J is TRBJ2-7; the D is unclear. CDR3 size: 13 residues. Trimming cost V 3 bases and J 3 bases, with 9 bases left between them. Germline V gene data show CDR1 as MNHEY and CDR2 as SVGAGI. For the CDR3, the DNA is TGTGCCAGCAGTTATCAAGGCCGCTACGAGCAGTACTTC. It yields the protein CASSYQGRYEQYF.

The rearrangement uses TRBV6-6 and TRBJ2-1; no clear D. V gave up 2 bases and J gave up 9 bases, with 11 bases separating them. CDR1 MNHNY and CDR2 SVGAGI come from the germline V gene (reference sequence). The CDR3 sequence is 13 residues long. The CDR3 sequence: CASSYRTRGEQFF. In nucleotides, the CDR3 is TGTGCCAGCAGTTACAGGACGCGCGGTGAGCAGTTCTTC.

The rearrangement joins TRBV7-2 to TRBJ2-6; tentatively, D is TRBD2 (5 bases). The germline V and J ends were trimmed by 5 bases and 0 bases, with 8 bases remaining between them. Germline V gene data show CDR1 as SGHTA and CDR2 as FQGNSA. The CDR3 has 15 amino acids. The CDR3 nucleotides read TGTGCCAGCAGCACTAGGAACTCTGGGGCCAACGTCCTGACTTTC. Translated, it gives CASSTRNSGANVLTF.

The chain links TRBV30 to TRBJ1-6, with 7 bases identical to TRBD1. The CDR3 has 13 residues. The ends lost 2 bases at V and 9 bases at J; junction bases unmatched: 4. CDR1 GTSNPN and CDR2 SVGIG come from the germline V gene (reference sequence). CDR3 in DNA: TGTGCCTGGAGTATAGGACAGGCTTCACCCCTCCACTTT. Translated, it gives CAWSIGQASPLHF.

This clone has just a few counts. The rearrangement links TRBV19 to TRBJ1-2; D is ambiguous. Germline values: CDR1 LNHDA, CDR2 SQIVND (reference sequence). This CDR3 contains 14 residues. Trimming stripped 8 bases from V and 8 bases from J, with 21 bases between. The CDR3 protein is CASSSGIAARGYTF. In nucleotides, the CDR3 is TGTGCCAGTTCGTCCGGCATAGCAGCGAGGGGCTACACCTTC. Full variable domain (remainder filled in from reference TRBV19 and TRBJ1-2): DGGITQSPKYLFRKEGQNVTLSCEQNLNHDAMYWYRQDPGQGLRLIYYSQIVNDFQKGDIAEGYSVSREKKESFPLTVTSAQKNPTAFYLCASSSGIAARGYTFGSGTRLTVV.

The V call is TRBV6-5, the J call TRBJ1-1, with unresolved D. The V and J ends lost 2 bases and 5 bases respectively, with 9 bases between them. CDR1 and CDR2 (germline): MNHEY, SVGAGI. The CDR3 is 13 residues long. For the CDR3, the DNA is TGTGCCAGCAGTTACCGGCGTTGGACTGAAGCTTTCTTT. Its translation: CASSYRRWTEAFF.

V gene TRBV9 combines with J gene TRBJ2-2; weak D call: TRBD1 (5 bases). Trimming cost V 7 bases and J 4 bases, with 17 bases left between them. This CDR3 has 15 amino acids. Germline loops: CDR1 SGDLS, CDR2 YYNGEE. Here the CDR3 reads CASDPKGWGTGELFF. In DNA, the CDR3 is TGTGCCAGCGACCCGAAGGGGTGGGGCACCGGGGAGCTGTTTTTT.

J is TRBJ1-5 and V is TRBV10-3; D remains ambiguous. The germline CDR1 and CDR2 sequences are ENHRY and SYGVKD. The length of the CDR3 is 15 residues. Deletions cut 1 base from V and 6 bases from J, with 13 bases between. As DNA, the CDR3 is TGTGCCATCAGTGAGTTGGGCCCCGGCGGTCAGCCCCAGCATTTT. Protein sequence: CAISELGPGGQPQHF.